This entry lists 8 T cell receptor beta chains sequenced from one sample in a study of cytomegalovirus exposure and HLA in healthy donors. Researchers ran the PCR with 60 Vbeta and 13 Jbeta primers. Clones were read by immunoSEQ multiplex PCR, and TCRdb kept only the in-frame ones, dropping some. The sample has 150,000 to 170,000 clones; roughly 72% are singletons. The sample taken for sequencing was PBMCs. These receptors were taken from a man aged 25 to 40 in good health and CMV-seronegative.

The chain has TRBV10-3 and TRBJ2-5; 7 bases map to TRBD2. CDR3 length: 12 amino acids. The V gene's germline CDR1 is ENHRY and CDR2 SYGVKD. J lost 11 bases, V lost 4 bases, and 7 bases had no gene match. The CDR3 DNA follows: TGTGCCATCAGTGCGGGGACTATGGAGCAGTACTTC. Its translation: CAISAGTMEQYF.

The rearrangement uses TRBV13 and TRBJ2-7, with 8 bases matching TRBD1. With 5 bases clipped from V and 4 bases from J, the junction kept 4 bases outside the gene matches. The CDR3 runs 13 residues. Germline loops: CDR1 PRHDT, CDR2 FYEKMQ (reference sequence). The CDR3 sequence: CASSPGGQYEQYF. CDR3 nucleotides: TGTGCCAGCAGCCCAGGGGGCCAATACGAGCAGTACTTC.

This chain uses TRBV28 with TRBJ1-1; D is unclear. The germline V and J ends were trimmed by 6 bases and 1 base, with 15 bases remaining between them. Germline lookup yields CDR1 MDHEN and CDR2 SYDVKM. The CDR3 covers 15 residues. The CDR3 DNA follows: TGTGCCAGCAGCCCTTCTGGTGAGCCGAACACTGAAGCTTTCTTT. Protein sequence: CASSPSGEPNTEAFF. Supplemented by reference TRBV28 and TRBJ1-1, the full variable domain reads DVKVTQSSRYLVKRTGEKVFLECVQDMDHENMFWYRQDPGLGLRLIYFSYDVKMKEKGDIPEGYSVSREKKERFSLILESASTNQTSMYLCASSPSGEPNTEAFFGQGTRLTVV.

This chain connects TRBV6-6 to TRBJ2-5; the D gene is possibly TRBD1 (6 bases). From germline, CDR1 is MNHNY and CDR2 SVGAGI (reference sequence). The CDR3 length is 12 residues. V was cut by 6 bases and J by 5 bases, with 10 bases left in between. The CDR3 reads CASSRDIETQYF. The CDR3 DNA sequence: TGTGCCAGCAGCCGGGACATTGAGACCCAGTACTTC.

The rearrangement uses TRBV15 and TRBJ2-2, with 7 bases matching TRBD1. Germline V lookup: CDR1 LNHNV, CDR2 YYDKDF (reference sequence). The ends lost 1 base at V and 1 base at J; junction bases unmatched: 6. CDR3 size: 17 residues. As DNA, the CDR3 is TGTGCCACCAGCAGAGGACAGGGAAGAGGGAACACCGGGGAGCTGTTTTTT. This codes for CATSRGQGRGNTGELFF.

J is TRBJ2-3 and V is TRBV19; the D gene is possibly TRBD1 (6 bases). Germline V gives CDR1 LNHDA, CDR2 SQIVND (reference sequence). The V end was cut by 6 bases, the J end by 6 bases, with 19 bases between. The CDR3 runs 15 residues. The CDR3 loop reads CASRQGARRGDTQYF. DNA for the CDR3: TGTGCCAGTAGGCAAGGGGCTCGAAGGGGGGATACGCAGTATTTT.

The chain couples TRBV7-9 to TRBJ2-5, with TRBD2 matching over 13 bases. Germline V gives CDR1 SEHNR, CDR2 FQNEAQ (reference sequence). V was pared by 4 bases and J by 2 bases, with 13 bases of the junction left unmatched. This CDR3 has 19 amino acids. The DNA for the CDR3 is TGTGCCAGCAGCTCGACTAGCGGGGGGACGTCGCGCAATCAAGAGACCCAGTACTTC. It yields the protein CASSSTSGGTSRNQETQYF.

As DNA, the CDR3 is TGTGCCAGCAGTTACTCTTGGACAGGGTCGAACACTGAAGCTTTCTTT. Amino acids: CASSYSWTGSNTEAFF. The V gene is TRBV6-5, the J gene TRBJ1-1, with TRBD1 matching 8 bases. The CDR3 spans 16 residues. With V trimmed by 0 bases and J by 1 base, 4 bases remained unmatched. The germline gives CDR1 MNHEY, CDR2 SVGAGI.